The 9 T cell receptor beta chains presented below share a single source sample, sequenced in a study of cytomegalovirus exposure and HLA in healthy donors. PCR involved 60 Vbeta and 13 Jbeta primers. Some clones are missing from TCRdb's copy, which holds only in-frame ones; the method was immunoSEQ multiplex PCR. This sample yields some 150,000 clones, of which roughly four fifths are seen a single time; over 8.5% belongs to the top ten. Input material: PBMCs. Every receptor here comes from a middle-aged man in good health and CMV-seropositive.

V and J are TRBV4-3 and TRBJ2-2; D remains unclear. Germline CDR1 LGHNA, CDR2 YSLEER. This CDR3 comprises 15 residues. Trimming removed 2 bases at V and 4 bases at J, with 11 bases between. CDR3 loop: CASSQNPLATGELFF. CDR3 coding DNA: TGCGCCAGCAGCCAAAACCCCTTGGCCACCGGGGAGCTGTTTTTT.

This chain uses TRBV10-3 with TRBJ2-3, with 7 positions matching TRBD2. The CDR3 runs to 15 residues. The germline V gene encodes CDR1 ENHRY and CDR2 SYGVKD. J was trimmed by 0 bases and V by 2 bases; bases with no gene match: 2. CDR3 protein: CAISELADSTDTQYF. CDR3 coding DNA: TGTGCCATCAGTGAGCTAGCGGACAGCACAGATACGCAGTATTTT.

This clone is a singleton in its sample. The CDR3 DNA reads as TGTGCCAGCAGCTTATTCTCCACAGATACGCAGTATTTT. It is translated as CASSLFSTDTQYF. V usage is TRBV7-3 and J usage is TRBJ2-3; the D is unclear. Looked up from germline, CDR1 is SGHTA and CDR2 is FQGTGA. The CDR3 spans 13 residues. The V gene lost 2 bases and the J gene lost 2 bases, with 5 bases spanning the gap.

The chain uses TRBV10-3 and TRBJ1-2; no firm D call. The CDR3 is 15 amino acids. CDR1 is ENHRY and CDR2 is SYGVKD in the germline V gene. Trimming left V 0 bases short and J 1 base short, with 9 bases between. CDR3 sequence (DNA): TGTGCCATCAGTGAGTCGCGGATCTTTAACTATGGCTACACCTTC. This codes for CAISESRIFNYGYTF.

The CDR3 DNA is TGTGCCAGCAGCTACAGGGATGGAACCGGGGAGCTGTTTTTT. Its protein is CASSYRDGTGELFF. V and J are TRBV7-2 and TRBJ2-2; D is possibly TRBD1 (6 bases). This CDR3 comprises 14 residues. From germline, CDR1 is SGHTA and CDR2 FQGNSA. Trimming pared 4 bases from V and 5 bases from J, leaving 11 bases between. The full variable domain, its missing parts supplied by reference TRBV7-2 and TRBJ2-2, is GAGVSQSPSNKVTEKGKDVELRCDPISGHTALYWYRQSLGQGLEFLIYFQGNSAPDKSGLPSDRFSAERTGGSVSTLTIQRTQQEDSAVYLCASSYRDGTGELFFGEGSRLTVL.

The chain combines TRBV6-5 with TRBJ1-5, with a weak D call TRBD1 (5 bases). This CDR3 region has 12 residues. CDR1 is MNHEY, CDR2 SVGAGI, per germline. V lost 6 bases and J 8 bases, leaving 11 bases between the germline ends. The CDR3 DNA is TGTGCCAGCAGCTCCGGAGGGGAGCCCCAGCATTTT. This translates into CASSSGGEPQHF.

This clone appeared a single time. The V gene is TRBV5-4, the J gene TRBJ2-7; D perhaps matches TRBD1 (5 bases). CDR3 length: 14 residues. V was shortened by 3 bases and J by 2 bases, with 12 bases between the two germline ends. Germline CDR1 SGHNT, CDR2 YYREEE (reference sequence). CDR3 protein: CASSSSGAAYEQYF. DNA for the CDR3: TGTGCCAGCAGCTCGAGTGGGGCCGCCTACGAGCAGTACTTC.

The rearrangement joins TRBV9 to TRBJ1-6; 8 positions match TRBD1. The ends lost 0 bases at V and 6 bases at J; junction bases unmatched: 5. The CDR3 has 16 amino acids. Germline V gives CDR1 SGDLS, CDR2 YYNGEE. DNA of the CDR3: TGTGCCAGCAGCGTAGCGACAGGGGTGACTAATTCACCCCTCCACTTT. This translates into CASSVATGVTNSPLHF.

The rearrangement uses TRBV9 and TRBJ2-5, with TRBD1 identical over 7 bases. The J call is uncertain, as TRBJ2-7 better fits the DNA end. The CDR3 loop spans 14 amino acids. The germline V gene has CDR1 SGDLS and CDR2 YYNGEE. This CDR3 is CASSVWDSSYEQYF. CDR3 bases: TGTGCCAGCAGCGTCTGGGACAGTTCCTACGAGCAGTACTTC.